The subject of this entry is one T cell receptor (beta chain). These data are taken from a study of T-cell reconstitution after alpha-beta-depleted transplantation in children. Germline V gene lookup returns CDR1 SGDLS and CDR2 YYNGEE. This CDR3 has 12 amino acids. Deletions cut 4 bases from V and 5 bases from J, with 9 bases between. Preparing the TCRbeta library involved the use of unique molecular identifiers. In TCRdb, the PCR reads were re-called with MiXCR into one record per CDR3 protein. The profile shows roughly 500,000 distinct CDR3 sequences, about 16% of them singletons. The rearrangement links TRBV9 to TRBJ1-1, with a weak D call TRBD1 (6 bases). This TCR came from a human donor who donated a stem cell graft to a child with acute lymphoblastic leukemia. The specimen comprised PBMCs from the stem cell graft donor, sampled from the stem cell graft. This CDR3 is CASSPGQTEAFF. The CDR3 DNA is TGTGCCAGCAGCCCAGGACAGACTGAAGCTTTCTTT.